Listed below are T cell receptor beta chains from one sample, sequenced in a study of T cell responses to AZD1222 COVID-19 vaccine. The protocol was immunoSEQ multiplex PCR, while the TCRdb copy is restricted to in-frame clones and leaves out a portion. Altogether some 120,000 clones are present, approximately 83% being singletons, with the ten largest covering roughly 4%. The sequencing used peripheral blood, collected on day 0 of MenACWY control vaccination. The origin of the receptors is an adult in good health. Both conserved end residues are part of each CDR3. The order of the fields is J gene, clone size, V gene, D gene, CDR3 DNA, CDR3 protein. D genes are given only for firm matches. For some rows the clone size is stated as once, few or many, or as a class when expanded; others skip it.

>TRBJ1-4|.|TRBV6-2/TRBV6-3|TRBD1
TGTGCCAGCAGTTCCCACCGGACAGGGAATGAAAAACTGTTTTTT
CASSSHRTGNEKLFF
>TRBJ1-4|.|TRBV7-2|TRBD1
TGTGCCAGCAGTAGTCAACAGGGGGCTAATGAAAAACTGTTTTTT
CASSSQQGANEKLFF
>TRBJ2-3|.|TRBV27|TRBD1
TGTGCCAGCAGCCGGACAGGGGGTGTACGGACTGGGAAAGATACGCAGTATTTT
CASSRTGGVRTGKDTQYF
>TRBJ2-5|.|TRBV27|.
TGTGCCAGCAGTTTATGGGGCAGCCAAGAGACCCAGTACTTC
CASSLWGSQETQYF
>TRBJ2-5|.|TRBV11-3|.
TGTGCCAGCTCGGGGCAGGGGCTCCAAGAGACCCAGTACTTC
CASSGQGLQETQYF
>TRBJ1-4|.|TRBV24-1|.
TGTGCCACCCAACAGGGAGGAAATGAAAAACTGTTTTTT
CATQQGGNEKLFF
>TRBJ1-2|.|TRBV5-1|.
TGCGCCAGCAGCTTGGCCCTAGGGGACTATGGCTACACCTTC
CASSLALGDYGYTF
>TRBJ1-4|.|TRBV28|.
TGTGCCAGCAGTCAAGGGGGGGGTAATGAAAAACTGTTTTTT
CASSQGGGNEKLFF
>TRBJ2-2|.|TRBV2|TRBD1
TGTGCCAGCAGTGACAGGGGGCTACGTAACACCGGGGAGCTGTTTTTT
CASSDRGLRNTGELFF
>TRBJ2-7|.|TRBV7-6|TRBD1
TGTGCCAGCAGCCAGGGCGGGACAGGAGACTACGAGCAGTACTTC
CASSQGGTGDYEQYF
>TRBJ2-5|.|TRBV7-2|.
TGTGCCAGCAGCCCGGACAGCGGCGTTGAGACCCAGTACTTC
CASSPDSGVETQYF
>TRBJ2-5|.|TRBV11-2|TRBD1
TGTGCCAGCAGCCCCAGGACAGGGGTAGAGACCCAGTACTTC
CASSPRTGVETQYF
>TRBJ2-5|.|TRBV4-2|TRBD2
TGTGCCAGCAGCCAAGAACACCTAGCGGGGGGCCAAGAGACCCAGTACTTC
CASSQEHLAGGQETQYF
>TRBJ2-5|once|TRBV10-3|TRBD2
TGTGCCATCAGTGTCGGCGGGGGGGGCGAAGAGACCCAGTACTTC
CAISVGGGGEETQYF
>TRBJ1-3|.|TRBV27|.
TGTGCCAGCTCTCCGGGGCCTAGCTCTGGAAACACCATATATTTT
CASSPGPSSGNTIYF
>TRBJ2-7|.|TRBV7-8|TRBD1
TGTGCCAGCAGCTTGGCGACTAACAGGGGGCAGTACTTC
CASSLATNRGQYF
>TRBJ2-1|.|TRBV7-2|.
TGTGCCAGCAGCTTAACGACCCTGCAGGAGCAGTTCTTC
CASSLTTLQEQFF
>TRBJ2-6|.|TRBV7-8|.
TGTGCCAGCAGCCCTCCGGCTATGGGGGCCAACGTCCTGACTTTC
CASSPPAMGANVLTF
>TRBJ1-3|.|TRBV5-4|.
TGTGCCAGCAGCTTGCAGGGCTCTGGAAACACCATATATTTT
CASSLQGSGNTIYF
>TRBJ2-1|.|TRBV4-3|.
TGCGCCAGCAGCCAAGATAACGGACGGACAATCGGGTATGAGCAGTTCTTC
CASSQDNGRTIGYEQFF
>TRBJ1-1|.|TRBV18|.
TGTGCCAGCTCACCACAGGGGCTCACCCCGATGAACACTGAAGCTTTCTTT
CASSPQGLTPMNTEAFF
>TRBJ2-1|.|TRBV3-1/TRBV3-2|TRBD1
TGTGCCAGCAGCCAAGACTGGACAGGGAACAATGAGCAGTTCTTC
CASSQDWTGNNEQFF
>TRBJ1-4|.|TRBV2|.
TGTGCCAGCAGCAGGGTTAATGAAAAACTGTTTTTT
CASSRVNEKLFF
>TRBJ2-7|.|TRBV18|.
TGTGCCAGCTCACCACCGGGGGGCGGGGAGCTCTCCTACGAGCAGTACTTC
CASSPPGGGELSYEQYF
>TRBJ2-5|.|TRBV19|.
TGTGCCAGTACCCCGACAGGCCCCCAAGAGACCCAGTACTTC
CASTPTGPQETQYF
>TRBJ2-1|.|TRBV29-1|TRBD1
TGCAGCGTTGACGGCGCGGGACAGGGCCCTGAGTTCTTC
CSVDGAGQGPEFF
>TRBJ2-7|once|TRBV5-6|.
TGTGCCAGCAGCTTTGTGGACAGAGGGTCCTACGAGCAGTACTTC
CASSFVDRGSYEQYF
>TRBJ2-7|.|TRBV11-2|.
TGTGCCAGCAGAAAAGGACATAGCTCCTACGAGCAGTACTTC
CASRKGHSSYEQYF
>TRBJ2-5|.|TRBV7-2|.
TGTGCCAGCAGCACCGGACTATACGGGACCCAGTACTTC
CASSTGLYGTQYF